Each of the 18 T cell receptor beta chains below was sequenced from the same sample in a study of Ad26.COV2.S vaccination and SARS-CoV-2 variants. Specified treatment: approximately 18 received Ad26.COV2.S at low or high dose, single or two shots; about 5 received placebo; per-sample allocation not given. Specimen acquisition occurred on day 63 following the initial vaccine or placebo injection. Repertoires were generated with immunoSEQ multiplex PCR, while TCRdb's copy carries only in-frame clones and drops some. The profile shows around 270,000 clones, around 88% of them singletons. The source material was peripheral blood, sampled in a trial of Ad26.COV2.S vaccine versus placebo. These receptors came from a person between 18 and 65 years old who received the Ad26.COV2.S COVID-19 vaccine or a placebo.

V is TRBV12-3 or TRBV12-4 and J is TRBJ1-1, with 9 bases fitting TRBD1. Losses at the gene ends were 3 bases for V and 8 bases for J; bases not matched to a gene: 4. CDR3 size: 13 residues. The CDR3 here is CASSFWGTGEAFF. The CDR3 DNA follows: TGTGCCAGCAGTTTTTGGGGGACAGGGGAAGCTTTCTTT.

The CDR3, as DNA: TGTGCCAGCAGCTCTCCGGGCTCTGGAAACACCATATATTTT. It translates to CASSSPGSGNTIYF. The V call is TRBV7-9, the J call TRBJ1-3; D is unresolved. Germline V gene sequence: CDR1 SEHNR, CDR2 FQNEAQ (reference sequence). The CDR3 is made up of 14 amino acids. With 4 bases removed from V and 0 bases from J, the gap between germline ends came to 7 bases. The whole variable domain, remainder taken from reference TRBV7-9 and TRBJ1-3, is DTGVSQNPRHKITKRGQNVTFRCDPISEHNRLYWYRQTLGQGPEFLTYFQNEAQLEKSRLLSDRFSAERPKGSFSTLEIQRTEQGDSAMYLCASSSPGSGNTIYFGEGSWLTVV.

The chain links TRBV7-9 to TRBJ1-1; 8 bases agree with TRBD1. With V trimmed by 5 bases and J by 5 bases, 4 bases remained unmatched. Germline assignment: CDR1 SEHNR and CDR2 FQNEAQ (reference sequence). This CDR3 contains 13 residues. The CDR3 nucleotides are TGTGCCAGCAGCCGACAGGGGTATACTGAAGCTTTCTTT. Translating it yields CASSRQGYTEAFF.

The chain couples TRBV9 to TRBJ2-5; D unresolved. The V gene's germline CDR1 is SGDLS and CDR2 YYNGEE. The CDR3 runs 16 residues. V dropped 2 bases and J dropped 2 bases, with 16 bases sitting between them. CDR3 loop: CASSVVGSLKQETQYF. For the CDR3, the DNA is TGTGCCAGCAGCGTGGTCGGGTCGCTTAAGCAAGAGACCCAGTACTTC.

The V and J genes are TRBV11-2 and TRBJ2-3; the D call may be TRBD1 or TRBD2 (6 bases each). The ends were cut back, 5 bases at V and 0 bases at J, with 15 bases in the middle. Germline V gene sequence: CDR1 SGHAT, CDR2 FQNNGV. This CDR3 comprises 16 residues. Here the CDR3 DNA reads TGTGCCAGCAGCGCCGTTGGGGGGCCTAGCACAGATACGCAGTATTTT. Encoded protein: CASSAVGGPSTDTQYF.

This chain connects TRBV5-1 to TRBJ2-5; 9 bases match TRBD1. CDR3 length equals 14 residues. The junction had 4 bases not matched to a gene; V was cut back by 3 bases and J by 4 bases. Per the germline V gene, CDR1 is SGHRS and CDR2 is YFSETQ. CDR3 loop: CASSSGTGRETQYF. CDR3 coding DNA: TGCGCCAGCAGCTCTGGGACAGGGAGAGAGACCCAGTACTTC.

The chain recombines TRBV4-1 with TRBJ1-5, with D hard to call. With 3 bases removed from V and 4 bases from J, the gap between germline ends came to 16 bases. Germline V gene sequence: CDR1 MGHRA, CDR2 YSYEKL. There are 16 residues in the CDR3. The CDR3 DNA sequence: TGCGCCAGCAGCCAGGCCCCCTGGAACCGGAATCAGCCCCAGCATTTT. This encodes CASSQAPWNRNQPQHF.

The V and J genes are TRBV18 and TRBJ2-3, with 7 bases that match TRBD1. Germline CDR1 reads KGHSH; CDR2 reads LQKENI. This CDR3 has 15 residues. V was clipped by 8 bases and J by 0 bases; unmatched bases: 8. CDR3 coding DNA: TGTGCCAGCCACAACAGGGGCTACAGCACAGATACGCAGTATTTT. Protein sequence: CASHNRGYSTDTQYF. The whole variable domain, filled in from reference TRBV18 and TRBJ2-3, reads NAGVMQNPRHLVRRRGQEARLRCSPMKGHSHVYWYRQLPEEGLKFMVYLQKENIIDESGMPKERFSAEFPKEGPSILRIQQVVRGDSAAYFCASHNRGYSTDTQYFGPGTRLTVL.

The chain uses TRBV5-1 and TRBJ1-1; unclear D gene. The CDR3 contains 13 residues. CDR1 is SGHRS and CDR2 is YFSETQ in the germline V gene. Trimming removed 0 bases at V and 3 bases at J, with 6 bases between. CDR3 region: CASSLDGYTEAFF. The CDR3 nucleotides are TGCGCCAGCAGCTTGGACGGGTACACTGAAGCTTTCTTT.

The CDR3 here is CASSLGDVPRGYTF. CDR3 nucleotide sequence: TGTGCCAGCAGCTTAGGAGACGTGCCTCGGGGCTACACCTTC. This sequence joins TRBV7-9 and TRBJ1-2; D unresolved. Deletions cut 1 base from V and 8 bases from J, with 14 bases between. CDR1 SEHNR and CDR2 FQNEAQ come from the germline V gene (reference sequence). This CDR3 spans 14 amino acids.

This chain joins TRBV7-9 and TRBJ1-1; 9 bases align to TRBD1. The CDR3 consists of 16 residues. The germline V gene encodes CDR1 SEHNR and CDR2 FQNEAQ (reference sequence). J was trimmed by 1 base and V by 5 bases; bases with no gene match: 8. The CDR3 DNA reads as TGTGCCAGCAGCACTTACAGGGGGCGGGGGAACACTGAAGCTTTCTTT. Protein product: CASSTYRGRGNTEAFF.

The chain employs TRBV19 and TRBJ1-1, with 12 bases lining up with TRBD1. Germline values: CDR1 LNHDA, CDR2 SQIVND (reference sequence). This CDR3 contains 16 residues. The trim removed 6 bases at V and 3 bases at J, leaving 8 bases unmatched. The CDR3 reads CASSPGTGGWDTEAFF. CDR3 coding DNA: TGTGCCAGTAGCCCCGGGACAGGGGGCTGGGACACTGAAGCTTTCTTT.

This chain uses TRBV6-2 or TRBV6-3 with TRBJ2-7; the match to TRBD2 covers 9 bases. Germline values: CDR1 MNHEY, CDR2 SVGEGT. The trim removed 0 bases at V and 1 base at J, leaving 4 bases unmatched. The CDR3 contains 16 residues. The DNA for the CDR3 is TGTGCCAGCAGTTACTCCCTAGCGGGACTTTCCTACGAGCAGTACTTC. Its translation is CASSYSLAGLSYEQYF.

The rearrangement links TRBV4-2 to TRBJ2-7, with TRBD1 matching over 10 bases. Germline V CDR1 and CDR2: LGHNA, YNFKEQ. J gave up 4 bases and V 1 base, and 4 bases lay outside the gene matches. The CDR3 has 15 residues. The CDR3 DNA sequence: TGTGCCAGCAGCCAAGGAAGACAGGGGGCATACGAGCAGTACGTC. It codes for CASSQGRQGAYEQYV.

This clone occurred a few times. The chain uses TRBV7-9 and TRBJ1-3; the D gene is possibly TRBD1 (5 bases). The germline V gene encodes CDR1 SEHNR and CDR2 FQNEAQ (reference sequence). The CDR3 runs 11 residues. Trimming took 4 bases from V and 7 from J, leaving 5 bases between them. CDR3 protein: CASSWDNTIYF. The CDR3 bases are TGTGCCAGCAGCTGGGACAACACCATATATTTT.

The J gene is TRBJ2-2, the V gene TRBV15; possible D gene TRBD1, 5 bases. Germline loops: CDR1 LNHNV, CDR2 YYDKDF (reference sequence). Trimming took 5 bases from V and 5 from J, leaving 15 bases between them. The CDR3 runs to 15 residues. This chain's CDR3 is CATSPGDSITGELFF. The CDR3 nucleotides are TGTGCCACCAGCCCTGGTGACAGTATAACCGGGGAGCTGTTTTTT.

This clone has a single count. The chain carries TRBV27 and TRBJ2-3, with 11 bases fitting TRBD2. V lost 1 base to trimming and J lost 6 bases; unmatched junction nucleotides: 3. The CDR3 spans 15 residues. Per germline, CDR1 MNHEY and CDR2 SMNVEV (reference sequence). The CDR3: CASSLLAGGVDTQYF. The CDR3 DNA follows: TGTGCCAGCAGTTTATTAGCGGGGGGGGTGGATACGCAGTATTTT.

This chain uses TRBV19 with TRBJ2-5, with 9 bases fitting TRBD1. The CDR3 loop spans 15 amino acids. The V and J ends lost 4 bases and 4 bases, in that order; junction bases with no gene match: 7. The V gene's germline CDR1 is LNHDA and CDR2 SQIVND (reference sequence). The CDR3 DNA reads TGTGCCAGTAGTACGGGGACAGGGTGGAGAGAGACCCAGTACTTC. It specifies CASSTGTGWRETQYF.